The present TCR beta chain was sequenced within a study of shared clonotypes between healthy human individuals. Here immunoSEQ multiplex PCR was the method, and the copy in TCRdb shows in-frame clones only, minus some. Among 2 million to 2.5 million clones listed, more than 90% were seen once. J was trimmed by 6 bases and V by 4 bases; bases with no gene match: 4. Per the germline V gene, CDR1 is MNHNS and CDR2 is SASEGT. This CDR3 has 13 amino acids. There are a few counts of this clone. The receptor was isolated from a man younger than 35 in good health. The rearrangement uses TRBV6-1 and TRBJ2-7, with 9 bases fitting TRBD1. Source material: naive CD4+ T cells sorted from blood. Subset given: CD45RA+ positively selected. This CDR3 is CASSGQGGSEQYF. The CDR3 DNA sequence: TGTGCCAGCAGTGGACAGGGGGGTTCCGAGCAGTACTTC.